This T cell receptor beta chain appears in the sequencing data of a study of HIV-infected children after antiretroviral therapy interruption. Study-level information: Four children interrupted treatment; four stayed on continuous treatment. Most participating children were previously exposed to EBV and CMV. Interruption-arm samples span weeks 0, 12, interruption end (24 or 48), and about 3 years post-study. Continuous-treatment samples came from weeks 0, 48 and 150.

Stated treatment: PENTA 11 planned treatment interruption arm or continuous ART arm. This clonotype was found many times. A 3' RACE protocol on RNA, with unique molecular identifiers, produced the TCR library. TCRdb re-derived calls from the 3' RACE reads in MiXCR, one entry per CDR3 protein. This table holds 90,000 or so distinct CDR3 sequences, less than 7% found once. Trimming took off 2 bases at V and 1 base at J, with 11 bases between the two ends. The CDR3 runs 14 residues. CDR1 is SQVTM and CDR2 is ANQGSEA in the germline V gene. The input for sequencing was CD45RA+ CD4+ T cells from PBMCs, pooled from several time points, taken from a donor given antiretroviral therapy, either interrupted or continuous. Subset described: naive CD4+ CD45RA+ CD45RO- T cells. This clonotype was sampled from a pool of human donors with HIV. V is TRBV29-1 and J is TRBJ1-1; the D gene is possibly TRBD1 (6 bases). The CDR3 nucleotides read TGCAGCGTTGAAAGGGGAGGGGGGAACACTGAAGCTTTCTTT. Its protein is CSVERGGGNTEAFF.